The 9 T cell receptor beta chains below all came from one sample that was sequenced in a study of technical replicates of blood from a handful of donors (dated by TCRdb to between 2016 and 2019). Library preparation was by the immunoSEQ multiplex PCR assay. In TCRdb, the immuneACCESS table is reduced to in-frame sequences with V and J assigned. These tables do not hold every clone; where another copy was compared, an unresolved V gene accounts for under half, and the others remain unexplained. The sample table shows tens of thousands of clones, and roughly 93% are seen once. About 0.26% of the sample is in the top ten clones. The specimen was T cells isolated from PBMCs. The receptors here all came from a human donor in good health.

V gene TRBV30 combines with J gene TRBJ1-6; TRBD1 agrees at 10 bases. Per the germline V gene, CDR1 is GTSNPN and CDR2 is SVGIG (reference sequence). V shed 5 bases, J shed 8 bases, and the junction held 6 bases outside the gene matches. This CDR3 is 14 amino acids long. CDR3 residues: CAWGRDRGHSPLHF. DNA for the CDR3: TGTGCCTGGGGCCGGGACAGGGGCCATTCACCCCTCCACTTT.

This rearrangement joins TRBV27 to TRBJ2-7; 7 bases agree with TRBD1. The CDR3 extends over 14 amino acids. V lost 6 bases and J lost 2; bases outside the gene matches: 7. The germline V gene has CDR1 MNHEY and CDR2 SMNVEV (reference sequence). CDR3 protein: CASSITGAPYEQYF. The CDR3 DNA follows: TGTGCCAGCAGCATCACAGGGGCCCCCTACGAGCAGTACTTC.

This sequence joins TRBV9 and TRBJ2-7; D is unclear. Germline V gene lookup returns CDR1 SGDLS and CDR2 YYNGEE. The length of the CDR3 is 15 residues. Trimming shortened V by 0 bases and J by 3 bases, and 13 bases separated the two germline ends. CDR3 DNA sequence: TGTGCCAGCAGCGTAGATCTAACCACGCGCTACGAGCAGTACTTC. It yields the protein CASSVDLTTRYEQYF.

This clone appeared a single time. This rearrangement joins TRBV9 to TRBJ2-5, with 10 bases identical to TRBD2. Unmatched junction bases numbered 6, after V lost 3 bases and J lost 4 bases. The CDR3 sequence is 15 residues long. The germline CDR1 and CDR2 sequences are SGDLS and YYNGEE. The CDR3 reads CASSEYSGGTETQYF. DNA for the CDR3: TGTGCCAGCAGCGAATATAGCGGGGGGACAGAGACCCAGTACTTC.

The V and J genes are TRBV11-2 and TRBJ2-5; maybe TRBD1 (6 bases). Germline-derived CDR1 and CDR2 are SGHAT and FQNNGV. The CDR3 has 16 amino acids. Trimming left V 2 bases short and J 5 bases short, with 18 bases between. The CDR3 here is CASSLNPAQGLETQYF. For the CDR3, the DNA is TGTGCCAGCAGCTTAAACCCAGCCCAGGGGCTGGAGACCCAGTACTTC.

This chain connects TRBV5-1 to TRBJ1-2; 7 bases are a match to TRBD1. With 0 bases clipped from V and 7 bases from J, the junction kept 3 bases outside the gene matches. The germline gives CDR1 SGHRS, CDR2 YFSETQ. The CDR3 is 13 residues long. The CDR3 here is CASSLGQGGGYTF. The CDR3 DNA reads TGCGCCAGCAGCTTGGGACAGGGTGGTGGCTACACCTTC.

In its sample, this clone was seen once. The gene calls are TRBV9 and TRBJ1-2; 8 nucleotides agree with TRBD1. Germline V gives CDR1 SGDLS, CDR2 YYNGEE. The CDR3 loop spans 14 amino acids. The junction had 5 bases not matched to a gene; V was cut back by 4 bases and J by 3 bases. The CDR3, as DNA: TGTGCCAGCAGCCATCAGGGGGCGGACTATGGCTACACCTTC. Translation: CASSHQGADYGYTF.

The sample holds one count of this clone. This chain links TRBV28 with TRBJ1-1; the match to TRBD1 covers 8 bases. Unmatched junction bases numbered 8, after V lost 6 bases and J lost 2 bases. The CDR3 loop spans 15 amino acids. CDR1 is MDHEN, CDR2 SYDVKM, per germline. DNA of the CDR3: TGTGCCAGCAGCCCCGACAGGGGCCAAAACACTGAAGCTTTCTTT. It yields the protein CASSPDRGQNTEAFF.

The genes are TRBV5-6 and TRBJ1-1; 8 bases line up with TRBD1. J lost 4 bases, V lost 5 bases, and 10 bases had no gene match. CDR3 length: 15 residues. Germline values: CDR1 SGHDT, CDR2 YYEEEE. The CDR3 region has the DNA TGTGCCAGCAGGGTGTGGGGTGGACAGGGCACTGAAGCTTTCTTT. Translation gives CASRVWGGQGTEAFF. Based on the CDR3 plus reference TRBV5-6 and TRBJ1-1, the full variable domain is DAGVTQSPTHLIKTRGQQVTLRCSPKSGHDTVSWYQQALGQGPQFIFQYYEEEERQRGNFPDRFSGHQFPNYSSELNVNALLLGDSALYLCASRVWGGQGTEAFFGQGTRLTVV.